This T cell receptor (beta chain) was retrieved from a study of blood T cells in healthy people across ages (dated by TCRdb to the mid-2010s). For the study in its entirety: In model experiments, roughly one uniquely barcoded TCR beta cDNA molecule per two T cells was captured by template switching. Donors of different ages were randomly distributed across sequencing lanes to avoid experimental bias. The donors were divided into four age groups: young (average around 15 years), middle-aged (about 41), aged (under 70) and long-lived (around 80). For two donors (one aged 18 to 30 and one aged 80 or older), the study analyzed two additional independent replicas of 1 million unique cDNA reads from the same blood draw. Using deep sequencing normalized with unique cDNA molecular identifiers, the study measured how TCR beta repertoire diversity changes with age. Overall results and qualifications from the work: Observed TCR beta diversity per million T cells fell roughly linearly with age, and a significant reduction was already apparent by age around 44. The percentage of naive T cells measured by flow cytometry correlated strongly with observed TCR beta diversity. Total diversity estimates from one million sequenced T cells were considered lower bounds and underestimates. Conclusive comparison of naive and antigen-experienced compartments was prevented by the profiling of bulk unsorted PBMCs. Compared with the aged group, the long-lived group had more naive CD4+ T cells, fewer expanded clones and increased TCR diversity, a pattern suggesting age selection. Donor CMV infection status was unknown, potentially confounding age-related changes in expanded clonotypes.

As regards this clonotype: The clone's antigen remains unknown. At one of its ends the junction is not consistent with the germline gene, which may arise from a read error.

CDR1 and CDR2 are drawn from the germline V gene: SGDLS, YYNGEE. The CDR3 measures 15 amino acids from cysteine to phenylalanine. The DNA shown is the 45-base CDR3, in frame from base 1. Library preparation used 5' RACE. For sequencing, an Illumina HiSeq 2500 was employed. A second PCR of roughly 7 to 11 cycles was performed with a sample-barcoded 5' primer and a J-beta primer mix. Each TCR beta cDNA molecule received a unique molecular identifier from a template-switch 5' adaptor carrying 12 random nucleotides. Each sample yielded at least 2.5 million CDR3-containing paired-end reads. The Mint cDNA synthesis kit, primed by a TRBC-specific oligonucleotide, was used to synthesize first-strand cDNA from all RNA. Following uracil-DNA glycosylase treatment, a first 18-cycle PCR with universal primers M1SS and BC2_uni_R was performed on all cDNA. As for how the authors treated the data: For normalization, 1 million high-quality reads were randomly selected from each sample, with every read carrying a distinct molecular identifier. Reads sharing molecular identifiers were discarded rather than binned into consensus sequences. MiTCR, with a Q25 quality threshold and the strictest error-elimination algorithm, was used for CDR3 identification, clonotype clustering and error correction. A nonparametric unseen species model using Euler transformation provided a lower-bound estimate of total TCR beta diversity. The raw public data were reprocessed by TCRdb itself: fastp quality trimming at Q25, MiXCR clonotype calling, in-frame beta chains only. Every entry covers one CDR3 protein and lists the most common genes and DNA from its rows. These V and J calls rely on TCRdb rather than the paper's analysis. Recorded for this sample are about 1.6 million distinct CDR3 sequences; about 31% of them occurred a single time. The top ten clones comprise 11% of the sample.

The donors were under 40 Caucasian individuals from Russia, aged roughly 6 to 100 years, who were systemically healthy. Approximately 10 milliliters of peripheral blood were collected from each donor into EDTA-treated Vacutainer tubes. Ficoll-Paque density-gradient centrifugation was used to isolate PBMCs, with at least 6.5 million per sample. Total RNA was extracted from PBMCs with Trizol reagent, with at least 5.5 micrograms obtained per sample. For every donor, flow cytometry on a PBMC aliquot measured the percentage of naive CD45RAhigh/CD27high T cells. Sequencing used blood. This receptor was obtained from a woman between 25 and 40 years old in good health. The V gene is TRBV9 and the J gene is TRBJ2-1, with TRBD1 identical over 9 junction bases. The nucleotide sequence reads TGTGCCGGCAGCGCGGGGGCGGGACAGGGCGGTGAGCAGTTCTTC. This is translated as CAGSAGAGQGGEQFF.